This paragraph covers one TCR beta chain sequence. The antigen remains unidentified. Generated by immunoSEQ multiplex PCR, the TCRdb table keeps only in-frame clones and is missing some. The table shows tens of thousands of clones, with 70% to 90% occurring only once. Autoimmune disease history or systemic immunosuppression meant exclusion. Blood sampling was done at baseline, cycle 4 day 1, and cycle 7 day 1. These data belong to a study of OX40 agonist ivuxolimab in advanced cancers. For the study at large: Three patients responded partially, comprising one with hepatocellular carcinoma and two with cutaneous melanoma. Regarding the study as a whole: The study did not work out the antigen specificity of the expanded peripheral T cells.

The receptor's source is an adult with an advanced solid tumor such as melanoma, head and neck, liver or kidney cancer. The sample here was CD4+ or CD8+ T cells sorted from blood, taken in a trial of the OX40 agonist ivuxolimab.

CDR3 sequence reads: CASSKATPGQAFYGYTF. CDR3 in DNA: TGTGCCAGCAGCAAAGCAACACCGGGACAGGCCTTCTATGGCTACACCTTC. J is TRBJ1-2 and V is TRBV28; 8 nucleotides match TRBD1. Germline assignment: CDR1 MDHEN and CDR2 SYDVKM. This CDR3 is 17 amino acids long. V was pared by 6 bases and J by 4 bases, with 16 bases of the junction left unmatched.